This TCR beta chain was sequenced for a study of T cell changes during pregnancy in multiple sclerosis (dated by TCRdb to about 2019). About the investigation overall: Changes in the T cell repertoire over the course of pregnancy were examined in this study in women with multiple sclerosis.

As regards this clone: This receptor's antigen is unknown. Nothing much larger sits one base from this clone, and base qualities are not available.

CDR3 length: 15 amino acids, cysteine to phenylalanine. The entry retains the CDR3 DNA only, 45 bases that are in frame from base 1. V is pared back by 6 bases and J by 2 bases, with 15 bases lying between the germline termini. As encoded in the germline V gene (reference sequence), CDR1 is MNHEY while CDR2 is SMNVEV. To prepare the library, the immunoSEQ multiplex PCR assay was applied. The source is immuneACCESS, and TCRdb retained only in-frame sequences with V and J called. Part of the clones is not carried over; for the studies checked, unresolved V genes explain less than half of this, and the remainder is unexplained. The sample table holds 38,000 or so clones, of which more than 90% were seen once. The top ten clonotypes cover 10% to 15% of the sample.

This sequence uses TRBV27 and TRBJ2-3, with TRBD2 perhaps the D gene, on 5 matching bases. The sequence was collected from a female donor with multiple sclerosis, enrolled in a pregnancy study. Sequencing was performed on CD8+ T cells from peripheral blood mononuclear cells, taken in the first trimester of pregnancy. The CDR3 reads CASRGAEADTDTQYF. The nucleotide sequence is given as TGTGCCAGCAGGGGAGCGGAAGCAGACACAGATACGCAGTATTTT.